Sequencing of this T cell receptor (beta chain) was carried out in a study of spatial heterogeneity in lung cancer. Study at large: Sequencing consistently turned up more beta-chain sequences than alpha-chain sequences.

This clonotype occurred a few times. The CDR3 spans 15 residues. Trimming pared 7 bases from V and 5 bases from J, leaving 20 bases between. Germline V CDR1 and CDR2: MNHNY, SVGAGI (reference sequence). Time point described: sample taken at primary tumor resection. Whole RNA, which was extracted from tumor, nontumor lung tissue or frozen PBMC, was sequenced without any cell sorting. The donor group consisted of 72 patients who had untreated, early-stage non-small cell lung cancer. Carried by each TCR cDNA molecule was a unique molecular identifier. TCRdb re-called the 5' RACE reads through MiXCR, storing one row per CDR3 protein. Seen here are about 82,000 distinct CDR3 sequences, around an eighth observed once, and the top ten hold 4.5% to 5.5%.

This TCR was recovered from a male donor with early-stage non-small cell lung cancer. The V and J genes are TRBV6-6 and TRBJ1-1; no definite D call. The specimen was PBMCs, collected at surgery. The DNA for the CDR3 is TGTGCCAGCATGTCCGGGTTGACGAGAGAGACTGAAGCTTTCTTT. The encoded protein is CASMSGLTRETEAFF.